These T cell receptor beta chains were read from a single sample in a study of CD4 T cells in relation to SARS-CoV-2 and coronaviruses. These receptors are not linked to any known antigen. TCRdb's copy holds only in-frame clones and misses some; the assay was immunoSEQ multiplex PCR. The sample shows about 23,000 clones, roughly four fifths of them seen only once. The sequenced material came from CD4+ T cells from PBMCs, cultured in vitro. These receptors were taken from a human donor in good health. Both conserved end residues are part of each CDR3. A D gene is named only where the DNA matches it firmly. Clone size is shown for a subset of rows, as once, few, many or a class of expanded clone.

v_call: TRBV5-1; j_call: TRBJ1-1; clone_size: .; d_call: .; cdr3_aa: CASSLERGTEAFF; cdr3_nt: TGCGCCAGCAGCTTGGAGCGAGGAACTGAAGCTTTCTTT
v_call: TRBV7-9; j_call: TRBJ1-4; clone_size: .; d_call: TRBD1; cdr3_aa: CASTLFAGTENEKLFF; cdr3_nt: TGTGCCAGCACCTTATTTGCCGGGACAGAAAATGAAAAACTGTTTTTT
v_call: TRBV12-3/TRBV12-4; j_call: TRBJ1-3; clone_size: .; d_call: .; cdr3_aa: CASSLLTGNTIYF; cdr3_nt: TGTGCCAGCAGTTTACTAACTGGAAACACCATATATTTT
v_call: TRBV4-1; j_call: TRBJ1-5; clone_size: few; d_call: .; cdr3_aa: CASSQEIAGWSNQPQHF; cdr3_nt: TGCGCCAGCAGCCAAGAGATAGCAGGATGGAGCAATCAGCCCCAGCATTTT
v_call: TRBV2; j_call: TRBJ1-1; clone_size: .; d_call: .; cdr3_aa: CASSGSMNTEAFF; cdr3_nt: TGTGCCAGCAGTGGCAGCATGAACACTGAAGCTTTCTTT
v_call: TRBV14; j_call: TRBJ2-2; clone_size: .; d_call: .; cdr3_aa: CASSQVRSGELFF; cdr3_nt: TGTGCCAGCAGCCAAGTTCGCTCCGGGGAGCTGTTTTTT
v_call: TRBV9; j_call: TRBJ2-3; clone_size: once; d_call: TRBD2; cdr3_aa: CASSLGAGGPTSTDTQYF; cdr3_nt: TGTGCCAGCAGCCTAGGGGCGGGAGGGCCGACTAGCACAGATACGCAGTATTTT
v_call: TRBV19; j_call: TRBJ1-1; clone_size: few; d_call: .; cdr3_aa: CASSGGNTEAFF; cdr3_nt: TGTGCCAGTAGCGGAGGGAACACTGAAGCTTTCTTT
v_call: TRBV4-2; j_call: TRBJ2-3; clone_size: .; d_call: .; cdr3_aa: CASSQVNRYTDTQYF; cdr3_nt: TGTGCCAGCAGCCAAGTTAACAGATACACAGATACGCAGTATTTT
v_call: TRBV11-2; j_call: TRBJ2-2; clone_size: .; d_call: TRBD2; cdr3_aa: CASSPNAGENSGELFF; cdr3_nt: TGTGCCAGCAGCCCCAACGCGGGAGAAAATTCCGGGGAGCTGTTTTTT
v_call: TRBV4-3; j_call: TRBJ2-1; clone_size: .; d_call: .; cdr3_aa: CASSQDRNEQFF; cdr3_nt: TGCGCCAGCAGCCAAGATAGGAATGAGCAGTTCTTC
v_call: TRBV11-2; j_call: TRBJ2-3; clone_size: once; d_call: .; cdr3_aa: CASREGSDTQYF; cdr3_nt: TGTGCCAGCAGGGAGGGGTCGGATACGCAGTATTTT
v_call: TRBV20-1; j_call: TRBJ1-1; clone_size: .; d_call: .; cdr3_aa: CSAKKDDEAFF; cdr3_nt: TGCAGTGCCAAAAAGGACGACGAAGCTTTCTTT
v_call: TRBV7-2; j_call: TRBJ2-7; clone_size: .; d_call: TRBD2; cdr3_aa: CASSEFGSGGSYEQYF; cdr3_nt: TGTGCCAGCAGCGAATTCGGTAGCGGGGGATCCTACGAGCAGTACTTC
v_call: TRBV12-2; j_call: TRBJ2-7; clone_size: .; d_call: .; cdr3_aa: CARRYIREWNEQYF; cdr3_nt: TGTGCAAGGCGGTACATAAGGGAGTGGAACGAGCAGTACTTC
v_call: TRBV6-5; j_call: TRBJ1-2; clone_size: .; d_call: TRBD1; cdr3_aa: CASGGGQAYYGYTF; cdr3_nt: TGTGCCAGTGGGGGGGGACAGGCTTACTATGGCTACACCTTC
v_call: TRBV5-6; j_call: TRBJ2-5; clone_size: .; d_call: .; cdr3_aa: CASSFQETQYF; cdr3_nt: TGTGCCAGCAGCTTCCAAGAGACCCAGTACTTC
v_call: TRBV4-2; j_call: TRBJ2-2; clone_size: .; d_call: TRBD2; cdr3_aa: CASSHPRNKRGAGTGELFF; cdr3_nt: TGTGCCAGCAGCCACCCCAGGAATAAGCGGGGGGCTGGCACCGGGGAGCTGTTTTTT
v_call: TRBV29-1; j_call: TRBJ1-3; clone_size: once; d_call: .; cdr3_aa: CSVEEGAITGNTIYF; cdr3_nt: TGCAGCGTTGAGGAGGGTGCGATCACAGGAAACACCATATATTTT
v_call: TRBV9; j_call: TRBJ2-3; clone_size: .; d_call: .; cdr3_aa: CASSVVGEFTDTQYF; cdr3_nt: TGTGCCAGCAGCGTAGTCGGGGAATTCACAGATACGCAGTATTTT
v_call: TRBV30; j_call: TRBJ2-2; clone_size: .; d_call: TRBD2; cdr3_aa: CAWSGLAGANTGELFF; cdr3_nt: TGTGCCTGGAGTGGACTAGCGGGAGCGAACACCGGGGAGCTGTTTTTT
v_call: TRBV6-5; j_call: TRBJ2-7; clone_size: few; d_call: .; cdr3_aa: CASSSDGSSYEQYF; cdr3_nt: TGTGCCAGCAGTTCGGACGGCAGCTCCTACGAGCAGTACTTC
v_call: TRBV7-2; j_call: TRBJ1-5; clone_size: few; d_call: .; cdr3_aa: CASSLAGISNQPQHF; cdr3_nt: TGTGCCAGCAGCTTAGCCGGAATTAGCAATCAGCCCCAGCATTTT
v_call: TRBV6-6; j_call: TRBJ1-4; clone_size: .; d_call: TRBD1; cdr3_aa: CASSWEGDSEKLFF; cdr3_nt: TGTGCCAGCAGTTGGGAGGGGGACAGTGAAAAACTGTTTTTT
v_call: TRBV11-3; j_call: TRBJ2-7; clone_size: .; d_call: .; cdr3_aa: CASSVSGEQYF; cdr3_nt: TGTGCCAGCAGCGTTAGCGGCGAGCAGTACTTC
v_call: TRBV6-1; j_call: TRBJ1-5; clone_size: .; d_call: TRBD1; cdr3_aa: CASSTGQGNQPQHF; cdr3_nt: TGTGCCAGCAGTACCGGACAGGGCAATCAGCCCCAGCATTTT
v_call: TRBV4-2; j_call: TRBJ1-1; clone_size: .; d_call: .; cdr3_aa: CASSQPDRGGEAFF; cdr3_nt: TGTGCCAGCAGCCAGCCCGATCGAGGAGGTGAAGCTTTCTTT
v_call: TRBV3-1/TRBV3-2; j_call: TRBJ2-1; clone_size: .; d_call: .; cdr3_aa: CASSQPDHSYNEQFF; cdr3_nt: TGTGCCAGCAGCCAACCCGACCACAGTTACAATGAGCAGTTCTTC
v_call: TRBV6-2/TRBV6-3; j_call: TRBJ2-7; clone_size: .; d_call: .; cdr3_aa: CASSNGGLGEQYF; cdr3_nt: TGTGCCAGCAGTAACGGGGGGCTGGGTGAGCAGTACTTC
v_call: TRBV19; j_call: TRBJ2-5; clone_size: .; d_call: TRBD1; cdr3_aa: CASSISTGTGFETQYF; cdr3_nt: TGTGCCAGTAGTATTAGCACCGGGACAGGGTTCGAGACCCAGTACTTC
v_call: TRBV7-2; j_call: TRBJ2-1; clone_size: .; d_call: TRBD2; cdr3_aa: CASSFTGLANNEQFF; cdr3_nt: TGTGCCAGCAGCTTCACGGGACTAGCAAACAATGAGCAGTTCTTC
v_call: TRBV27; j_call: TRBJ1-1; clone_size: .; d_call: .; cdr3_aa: CASSWRGMNTEAFF; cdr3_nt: TGTGCCAGCAGTTGGCGGGGGATGAACACTGAAGCTTTCTTT
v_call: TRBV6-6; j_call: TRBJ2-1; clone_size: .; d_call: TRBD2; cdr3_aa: CASSYTTSGSVNEQFF; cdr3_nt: TGTGCCAGCAGTTACACGACTAGCGGGAGTGTAAATGAGCAGTTCTTC
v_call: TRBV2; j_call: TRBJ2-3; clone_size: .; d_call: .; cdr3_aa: CATVGDGDTQYF; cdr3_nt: TGTGCCACCGTGGGGGACGGAGATACGCAGTATTTT
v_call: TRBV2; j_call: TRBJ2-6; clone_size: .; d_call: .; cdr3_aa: CASTQLRSSGANVLTF; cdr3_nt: TGTGCCAGCACTCAGCTACGGAGCTCTGGGGCCAACGTCCTGACTTTC
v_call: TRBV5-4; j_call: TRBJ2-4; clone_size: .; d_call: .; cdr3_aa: CASRHPGLAKNIQYF; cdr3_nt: TGTGCCAGCAGACACCCGGGACTGGCCAAAAACATTCAGTACTTC
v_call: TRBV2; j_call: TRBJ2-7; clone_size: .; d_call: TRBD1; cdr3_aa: CASSERTGGAYEQYF; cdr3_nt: TGTGCCAGCAGTGAACGGACAGGGGGCGCGTACGAGCAGTACTTC
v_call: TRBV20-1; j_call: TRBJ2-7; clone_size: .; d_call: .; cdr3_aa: CSARDIYEQYF; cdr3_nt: TGCAGTGCTAGGGACATCTACGAGCAGTACTTC
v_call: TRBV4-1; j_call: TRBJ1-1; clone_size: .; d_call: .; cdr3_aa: CASRNQVVRANTEAFF; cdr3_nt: TGCGCCAGCAGAAACCAAGTAGTGCGGGCGAACACTGAAGCTTTCTTT
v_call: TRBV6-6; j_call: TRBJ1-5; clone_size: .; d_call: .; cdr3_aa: CATRDIGDQPQHF; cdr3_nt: TGTGCCACCAGGGATATAGGGGATCAGCCCCAGCATTTT
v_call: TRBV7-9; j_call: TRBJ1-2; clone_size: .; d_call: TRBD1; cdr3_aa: CASSGGDRGLSGGYTF; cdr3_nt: TGTGCCAGCAGTGGTGGGGACAGGGGGCTTTCGGGCGGCTACACCTTC
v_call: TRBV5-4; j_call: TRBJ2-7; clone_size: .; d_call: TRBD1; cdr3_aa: CASSLAPGGVNEQYF; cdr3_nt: TGTGCCAGCAGCTTGGCCCCAGGGGGCGTGAACGAGCAGTACTTC
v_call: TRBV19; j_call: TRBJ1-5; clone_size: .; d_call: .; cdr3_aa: CASSMAGLYSNQPQHF; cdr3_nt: TGTGCCAGTAGTATGGCGGGACTTTATAGCAATCAGCCCCAGCATTTT
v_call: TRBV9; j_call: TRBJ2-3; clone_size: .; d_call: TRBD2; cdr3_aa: CASSVPFSGGGADSTDTQYF; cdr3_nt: TGTGCCAGCAGCGTACCCTTTAGCGGGGGAGGGGCCGATAGCACAGATACGCAGTATTTT
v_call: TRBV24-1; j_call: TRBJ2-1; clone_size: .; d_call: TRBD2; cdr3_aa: CATSDGGGPLLSSYNEQFF; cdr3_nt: TGTGCCACCAGTGACGGCGGGGGTCCCCTCCTTAGCTCCTACAATGAGCAGTTCTTC
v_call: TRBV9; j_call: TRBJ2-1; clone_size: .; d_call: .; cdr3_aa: CASSVEAPQTALLSDEQFF; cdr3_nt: TGTGCCAGCAGCGTAGAGGCCCCCCAGACAGCGCTCCTAAGCGATGAGCAGTTCTTC
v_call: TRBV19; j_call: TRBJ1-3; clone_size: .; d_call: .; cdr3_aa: CASSHISGNTIYF; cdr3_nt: TGTGCCAGTAGCCACATCTCTGGAAACACCATATATTTT
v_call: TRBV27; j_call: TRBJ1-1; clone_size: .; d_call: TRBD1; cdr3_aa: CASSLLLGTGRTEAFF; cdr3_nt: TGTGCCAGCAGTTTATTACTCGGGACAGGGAGAACTGAAGCTTTCTTT
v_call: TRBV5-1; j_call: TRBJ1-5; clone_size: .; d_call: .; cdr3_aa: CASSLGPAQISNQPQHF; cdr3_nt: TGCGCCAGCAGCTTGGGTCCAGCCCAGATCAGCAATCAGCCCCAGCATTTT
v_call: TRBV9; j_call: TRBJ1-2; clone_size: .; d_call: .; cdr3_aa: CASNKEGSNYGYTF; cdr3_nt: TGTGCCAGCAACAAAGAAGGCAGCAACTATGGCTACACCTTC
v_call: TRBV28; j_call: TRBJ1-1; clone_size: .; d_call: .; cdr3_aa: CASSFFTEAFF; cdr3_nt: TGTGCCAGCAGTTTTTTCACTGAAGCTTTCTTT
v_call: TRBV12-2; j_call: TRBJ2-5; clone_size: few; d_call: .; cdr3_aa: CASRLATTGKVQETQYF; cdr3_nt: TGTGCAAGTCGCTTAGCCACCACAGGGAAAGTCCAAGAGACCCAGTACTTC
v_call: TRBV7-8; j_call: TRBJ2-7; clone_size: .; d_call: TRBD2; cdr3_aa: CASSLRLAVTSYEQYF; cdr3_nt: TGTGCCAGCAGCTTAAGGCTAGCGGTGACCTCCTACGAGCAGTACTTC